One sample yielded the 27 T cell receptor beta chains listed below, sequenced in a study of beta chain features in type 1 diabetes. Investigators reverse transcribed all isolated RNA, so they sequenced expressed TCRB transcripts. Profiling relied on immunoSEQ multiplex PCR, and the TCRdb table lists in-frame clones only, not all of them. This sample has about 900,000 clones, with 15% to 20% found just once. Sequencing was carried out using naive CD4+ T cells from blood. These receptors were collected from a woman between 18 and 29 years old in good health.

With regard to this clone: A read error may produce the germline difference seen at one junction end. This sample also contains other DNA sequences that code for the same CDR3. The V and J genes are TRBV5-6 and TRBJ2-1, with D unclear. Germline V gene lookup returns CDR1 SGHDT and CDR2 YYEEEE. This CDR3 region has 13 residues. The chain's CDR3 is CASSPTGYNEQFF. For the CDR3, the DNA is TGTGCCAGCAGCCCTACTGGATACAACGAGCAGTTCTTC.

This clone was observed a few times. The chain uses TRBV18 and TRBJ2-3; 7 positions agree with TRBD1. The CDR3 loop spans 16 amino acids. CDR1 and CDR2 from the germline V gene are KGHSH and LQKENI. The V and J ends lost 3 bases and 3 bases, in that order; junction bases with no gene match: 9. The CDR3 DNA is TGTGCCAGCTCACCTAACAGGGGCCCGTTGACAGATACGCAGTATTTT. It codes for CASSPNRGPLTDTQYF.

This clone has only a few counts. V and J are TRBV18 and TRBJ1-4; D ambiguous. The CDR3 is made up of 14 amino acids. Looked up from germline, CDR1 is KGHSH and CDR2 is LQKENI. V lost 8 bases, J lost 0 bases, and 10 bases lay in between. Written as DNA, the CDR3 is TGTGCCAGCAAGAATTTTGCAACTAATGAAAAACTGTTTTTT. It yields the protein CASKNFATNEKLFF.

The V call is TRBV7-2, the J call TRBJ2-1, with D unresolved. In germline, CDR1 is SGHTA, CDR2 FQGNSA. This CDR3 has 13 residues. Trimming took 3 bases from V and 9 from J, leaving 12 bases between them. CDR3 coding DNA: TGTGCCAGCAGCTTTCTTGAGCGAGGTGAGCAGTTCTTC. Its protein is CASSFLERGEQFF. Looking up the rest from reference TRBV7-2 and TRBJ2-1 gives the full variable domain: GAGVSQSPSNKVTEKGKDVELRCDPISGHTALYWYRQSLGQGLEFLIYFQGNSAPDKSGLPSDRFSAERTGGSVSTLTIQRTQQEDSAVYLCASSFLERGEQFFGPGTRLTVL.

The sample holds a few counts of this clone. The chain couples TRBV18 to TRBJ2-7; no clear D. The V gene lost 2 bases and the J gene lost 5 bases, with 10 bases spanning the gap. Germline CDR1 and CDR2: KGHSH and LQKENI. The CDR3 consists of 13 residues. The CDR3 is CASSPWAGDEQYF. CDR3 in DNA: TGTGCCAGCTCACCATGGGCCGGCGACGAGCAGTACTTC. The variable domain in full, with the rest retrieved from reference TRBV18 and TRBJ2-7, is NAGVMQNPRHLVRRRGQEARLRCSPMKGHSHVYWYRQLPEEGLKFMVYLQKENIIDESGMPKERFSAEFPKEGPSILRIQQVVRGDSAAYFCASSPWAGDEQYFGPGTRLTVT.

The chain carries TRBV28 and TRBJ2-7; 8 positions agree with TRBD1. CDR3 length: 13 residues. The germline gives CDR1 MDHEN, CDR2 SYDVKM. Trimming removed 3 bases from V and 6 bases from J; junction bases left unmatched: 4. Here the CDR3 DNA reads TGTGCCAGCAGTTTTCAGGGGGCTAGCGAGCAGTACTTC. This gives the protein CASSFQGASEQYF. Filled out from reference TRBV28 and TRBJ2-7, the complete variable domain reads DVKVTQSSRYLVKRTGEKVFLECVQDMDHENMFWYRQDPGLGLRLIYFSYDVKMKEKGDIPEGYSVSREKKERFSLILESASTNQTSMYLCASSFQGASEQYFGPGTRLTVT.

The rearrangement links TRBV10-3 to TRBJ2-1; 9 positions match TRBD2. The CDR3 length is 14 residues. The J segment lost 3 bases and the V segment lost 7 bases, leaving 4 bases of the junction unmatched. Germline V gene data show CDR1 as ENHRY and CDR2 as SYGVKD. DNA for the CDR3: TGTGCCATCAAGCGGGAGGCCTTCTACAATGAGCAGTTCTTC. Protein sequence: CAIKREAFYNEQFF.

V usage is TRBV19 and J usage is TRBJ2-7, with 9 bases lining up with TRBD2. CDR1 and CDR2 from the germline V gene are LNHDA and SQIVND (reference sequence). The junction had 14 bases not matched to a gene; V was cut back by 5 bases and J by 6 bases. CDR3 length equals 16 residues. Here the CDR3 DNA reads TGTGCCAGTAGTCGATTCGGTAGCGGGAGATACTCCGAGCAGTACTTC. Its translation: CASSRFGSGRYSEQYF.

This clone was seen a few times. The chain links TRBV5-1 to TRBJ2-1, with D unresolved. Germline CDR1 reads SGHRS; CDR2 reads YFSETQ. This CDR3 comprises 15 residues. Trimming took off 0 bases at V and 8 bases at J, with 15 bases between the two ends. The CDR3 spells CASSLATPDGDEQFF. CDR3 nucleotides: TGCGCCAGCAGCTTGGCCACCCCGGACGGAGATGAGCAGTTCTTC.

The J gene is TRBJ2-1, the V gene TRBV15, with 9 bases identical to TRBD2. V lost 3 bases and J lost 4; bases outside the gene matches: 10. Germline CDR1 is LNHNV and CDR2 is YYDKDF (reference sequence). The CDR3 totals 17 residues. Here the CDR3 DNA reads TGTGCCACCAGCAGCCCTATTTTGACTAGCGGATACAATGAGCAGTTCTTC. This codes for CATSSPILTSGYNEQFF.

The rearrangement joins TRBV7-2 to TRBJ2-5; tentative D call: TRBD1 (8 bases). Germline V gives CDR1 SGHTA, CDR2 FQGNSA. The CDR3 is made up of 14 amino acids. Trimming pared 6 bases from V and 4 bases from J, leaving 15 bases between. The CDR3 loop reads CASRLQGGRETQYF. In nucleotides, the CDR3 is TGTGCCAGCAGACTACAGGGGGGGCGAGAGACCCAGTACTTC.

This rearrangement joins TRBV5-1 to TRBJ2-7; 7 bases match TRBD1. After removal of 4 bases from V and 2 bases from J, the junction contained 9 bases not matched to a gene. The CDR3 spans 15 residues. The germline gives CDR1 SGHRS, CDR2 YFSETQ. CDR3 sequence (DNA): TGCGCCAGCAGCCCCGGGACAGCGAGGACCTACGAGCAGTACTTC. It yields the protein CASSPGTARTYEQYF.

Of note for this clone: Other nucleotide sequences from this sample produce the same CDR3. The chain is built from TRBV7-2 and TRBJ2-7; D is unclear. The V and J ends lost 1 base and 3 bases respectively, with 7 bases between them. The germline V gene has CDR1 SGHTA and CDR2 FQGNSA. This CDR3 spans 13 amino acids. The CDR3 is CASSLGTNYEQYF. The CDR3 DNA sequence: TGTGCCAGCAGCTTAGGGACCAACTACGAGCAGTACTTC.

The chain couples TRBV11-3 to TRBJ2-1; D perhaps matches TRBD2 (5 bases). There are 15 residues in the CDR3. The V gene lost 4 bases and the J gene lost 5 bases, with 15 bases spanning the gap. Germline loops: CDR1 SGHNT, CDR2 YENEEA. The CDR3 DNA sequence: TGTGCCAGCAGCTCGGACTCCCGTTACGACAATGAGCAGTTCTTC. Amino acids: CASSSDSRYDNEQFF.

The V call is TRBV6-5, the J call TRBJ2-2, with D hard to call. V lost 0 bases and J 9 bases, leaving 8 bases between the germline ends. The CDR3 totals 13 residues. The V gene's germline CDR1 is MNHEY and CDR2 SVGAGI. The CDR3 loop reads CASSYSKVRELFF. The CDR3 DNA is TGTGCCAGCAGTTACTCAAAGGTCAGGGAGCTGTTTTTT.

The genes are TRBV28 and TRBJ2-1; 7 bases are shared with TRBD2. Germline CDR1 is MDHEN and CDR2 is SYDVKM. This CDR3 contains 15 residues. Germline trimming cut 4 bases from V and 0 bases from J; bases unmatched to any gene: 3. CDR3 sequence (DNA): TGTGCCAGCAGTTCTAGCGGACTCTCCTACAATGAGCAGTTCTTC. Its translation: CASSSSGLSYNEQFF.

This clone was seen only a few times. The chain is built from TRBV9 and TRBJ2-6, with 7 positions matching TRBD1. CDR1 and CDR2 (germline): SGDLS, YYNGEE. Trimming at V came to 0 bases and at J to 0 bases, leaving 3 bases not matched to a gene. This CDR3 spans 17 amino acids. The CDR3 spells CASSVVGQVSGANVLTF. Written as DNA, the CDR3 is TGTGCCAGCAGCGTAGTCGGACAGGTCTCTGGGGCCAACGTCCTGACTTTC.

This clone has more than one count but fewer than ten. The gene calls are TRBV25-1 and TRBJ2-7, with TRBD1 matching over 8 bases. V was pared by 2 bases and J by 0 bases, with 6 bases of the junction left unmatched. The germline V gene has CDR1 MGHDK and CDR2 SYGVNS. CDR3 length: 16 amino acids. The CDR3 region is CASSELDRVSSYEQYF. CDR3 bases: TGTGCCAGCAGTGAACTGGACAGGGTAAGCTCCTACGAGCAGTACTTC.

The CDR3 is CASSLVGYADTQYF. As DNA, the CDR3 is TGTGCCAGCAGCTTGGTGGGGTACGCAGATACGCAGTATTTT. This chain uses TRBV5-4 with TRBJ2-3; D uncertain. The V end lost 0 bases, the J end lost 4 bases, and 9 bases lay between the germline ends. The germline V gene encodes CDR1 SGHNT and CDR2 YYREEE (reference sequence). This CDR3 is 14 amino acids long.

The chain combines TRBV7-2 with TRBJ2-5; 9 nucleotides align to TRBD1. V shed 6 bases, J shed 5 bases, and the junction held 16 bases outside the gene matches. The V gene's germline CDR1 is SGHTA and CDR2 FQGNSA. This CDR3 contains 17 residues. The CDR3 loop reads CASRRAPGTGKGETQYF. The CDR3, as DNA: TGTGCCAGCAGAAGGGCCCCCGGGACAGGGAAGGGGGAGACCCAGTACTTC. The variable domain in full, with the rest retrieved from reference TRBV7-2 and TRBJ2-5, is GAGVSQSPSNKVTEKGKDVELRCDPISGHTALYWYRQSLGQGLEFLIYFQGNSAPDKSGLPSDRFSAERTGGSVSTLTIQRTQQEDSAVYLCASRRAPGTGKGETQYFGPGTRLLVL.

As regards this clone: Additional DNA sequences in this sample encode the identical CDR3. The V and J genes are TRBV28 and TRBJ2-7; 10 bases match TRBD1. Germline V lookup: CDR1 MDHEN, CDR2 SYDVKM. The CDR3 runs 13 residues. J lost 4 bases, V lost 6 bases, and 3 bases had no gene match. The CDR3, as DNA: TGTGCCAGCAGGGGACAGGGGAGGTACGAGCAGTACTTC. It is translated as CASRGQGRYEQYF.

This clone was found a few times. J is TRBJ2-5 and V is TRBV27; D possibly corresponds to TRBD1 (6 bases). Germline values: CDR1 MNHEY, CDR2 SMNVEV (reference sequence). V was clipped by 8 bases and J by 5 bases, with 15 bases between them. The CDR3 runs to 13 residues. The CDR3 reads CASRRVGAETQYF. The CDR3 DNA sequence: TGTGCCAGCCGCCGGGTGGGGGCGGAGACCCAGTACTTC.

This chain joins TRBV14 and TRBJ1-2; the D gene is possibly TRBD1 (5 bases). Germline V CDR1 and CDR2: SGHDN, FVKESK. This CDR3 region has 16 residues. V gave up 0 bases and J gave up 5 bases, with 16 bases separating them. The CDR3 DNA reads as TGTGCCAGCAGCCAAGATACAGGTTGGATGGGATATGGCTACACCTTC. Amino acid sequence: CASSQDTGWMGYGYTF.

This chain uses TRBV28 with TRBJ2-3, with 8 bases lining up with TRBD1. The trim removed 6 bases at V and 2 bases at J, leaving 7 bases unmatched. The germline V gene has CDR1 MDHEN and CDR2 SYDVKM. CDR3 length equals 15 residues. In DNA form, the CDR3 reads TGTGCCAGCAGCCAGGGGGCTTCTTTCACAGATACGCAGTATTTT. As protein: CASSQGASFTDTQYF.

About this clone itself: Within the sample, other DNA sequences also encode this same CDR3. The V gene is TRBV28, the J gene TRBJ2-7, with D perhaps TRBD1 (6 bases). The CDR3 has 14 amino acids. V was clipped by 5 bases and J by 2 bases, with 13 bases between them. Germline V gene sequence: CDR1 MDHEN, CDR2 SYDVKM. CDR3 amino acids: CASSLTGLTYEQYF. The CDR3 DNA reads as TGTGCCAGCAGTCTGACAGGACTTACCTACGAGCAGTACTTC.

The genes are TRBV9 and TRBJ2-2, with TRBD1 matching 8 bases. CDR1 is SGDLS, CDR2 YYNGEE, per germline. This CDR3 is built from 18 residues. The V gene end was trimmed by 6 bases and the J gene end by 2 bases; junction bases not matched to a gene: 15. The CDR3 sequence is CASTQGRGHHPNTGELFF. As DNA, the CDR3 is TGTGCCAGCACCCAGGGCAGGGGGCATCACCCTAACACCGGGGAGCTGTTTTTT. Combining the CDR3 with reference TRBV9 and TRBJ2-2 gives the whole variable domain DSGVTQTPKHLITATGQRVTLRCSPRSGDLSVYWYQQSLDQGLQFLIQYYNGEERAKGNILERFSAQQFPDLHSELNLSSLELGDSALYFCASTQGRGHHPNTGELFFGEGSRLTVL.

This clone was seen more than once but under ten times. V is TRBV7-9 and J is TRBJ2-2, with D possibly being TRBD2 (5 bases). The V and J ends lost 2 bases and 6 bases respectively, with 10 bases between them. There are 14 residues in the CDR3. Germline values: CDR1 SEHNR, CDR2 FQNEAQ (reference sequence). The CDR3 sequence: CASSLSGVPGELFF. In DNA form, the CDR3 reads TGTGCCAGCAGCTTATCCGGGGTCCCCGGGGAGCTGTTTTTT.